The clone carrying this TCR beta chain has ten or more counts. Its antigen is as yet unknown. This record comes from a study of T cells in Graves' hyperthyroidism and ophthalmopathy. Researchers amplified the TCR beta CDR3 regions from RNA transcripts. The primer set for the first-round RT-PCR of the TCR CDR3 was HTBI. TCRdb re-analysed the multiplex PCR reads in MiXCR, keeping a single row per CDR3 protein. This sample yields about 720,000 distinct CDR3 sequences, of which about 17% are seen a single time; 16% belongs to the top ten. CDR1 and CDR2 (germline): SEHNR, FQNEAQ (reference sequence). V lost 5 bases and J 3 bases, leaving 20 bases between the germline ends. CDR3 length: 16 residues. Study-wide results and limits: Most thyroid clonotypes expanded above 0.001 were also detected in blood.

Sequences were obtained from blood. The chain recombines TRBV7-9 with TRBJ2-7; D perhaps matches TRBD2 (5 bases). This receptor was identified in a woman aged 50 to 65 with Graves' hyperthyroidism that later progressed to Graves' ophthalmopathy. The CDR3 reads CASSPVWEEGDYEQYF. The DNA for the CDR3 is TGTGCCAGCAGCCCAGTGTGGGAAGAGGGAGACTACGAGCAGTACTTC.